This TCR beta chain was retrieved from a study of shared clonotypes between healthy human individuals (dated by TCRdb to 2018 to 2020). Concerning the study at large: A few men and a couple of women, aged 18 to 49 years, made up the cohort. Libraries were prepared and TCR repertoires were sequenced by different laboratories using diverse techniques, in order to increase sequencing depth and limit assay-specific biases. Between about 0.8 and 9 billion PBMCs per donor were obtained by leukapheresis. Blood TCR repertoires of four to six healthy adults were deeply sequenced to estimate repertoire size and the extent of clonotype sharing between individuals. For each donor, CD4 naive and CD4 memory were each run on three plates, CD8 naive on two plates, and CD8 memory on one plate. Study-wide findings and limitations: Sampling was restricted to blood, and TCR repertoires in tissue are likely to differ from TCR repertoires in blood. Pairwise subsampling indicated that sequencing depth was expected to affect the degree of clonotype sharing among donors. Incomplete sequencing was indicated by rarefaction of sorted-subset datasets, despite the large sequencing depth. The small number of donors limited the genetic and exposure-history diversity represented. Compared with non-shared clonotypes, clonotypes shared by all four sorted-subset donors had higher generation probabilities. About 5% of naive CD4, roughly 3.6% of naive CD8, roughly 2.5% of memory CD4, and around 0.42% of memory CD8 clonotypes were shared across a few donors. Larger estimated clonotype richness was generally found for naive subsets than for memory subsets.

Using the deep immunoSEQ assay, multiplex PCR amplified TCR CDR3 regions from genomic DNA. Genomic DNA extracted from each cell subset was distributed evenly over all wells of several immunoSEQ 96-well plates, and each plate served as one replicate. For sorted subsets, 200 ng of genomic DNA, equivalent to some 30,000 T cell genomes, went into each replicate PCR. Purified libraries were quantified with a Qubit 3.0 fluorometer, sized on a Bioanalyzer 2100, and re-quantified with the KAPA Library Quantification kit. A separate single-read 150-cycle Illumina NextSeq 550 flow cell was used to sequence each immunoSEQ 96-well plate. Concerning the study's data processing: The immunoSEQ output contained only junctional sequences without quality scores, so filtering could not match that applied to full-length reads. Sequences were annotated with PyIR, a Python wrapper for IgBLAST v1.9, using IMGT germline references to assign V/J genes and CDR3. Reads with weak V/J assignments (E-value above 1e-6), missing CDR3, stop codons, out-of-frame junctions, or ambiguous translated residues were removed. V3J clonotypes were defined as sequences sharing the same inferred V gene, J gene, and CDR3 amino acid sequence. To compute the percentage overlap between repertoires, the number of shared unique clonotypes was divided by the size of the smaller repertoire. Richness of each repertoire was evaluated using RTK rarefaction, the Chao1 estimator, and Recon v2.1 estimates of unobserved clonotypes. Generation probabilities were computed with OLGA for all TCRbeta clonotypes obtained by the gDNA method from several donors. TCRdb took over this immuneACCESS table, retaining in-frame rearrangements with V and J assigned. Such tables are incomplete; in checked studies, under half of the missing clones stem from an unresolved V gene, and the remainder is unexplained. That table gives V, J and clone size, and the DNA gave D and trimming. The sample profile shows 2,500,000 or so clones; just under 95% of them were found once. The ten biggest clones cover around 0.38% of the sample.

The donors were healthy, HIV-negative adults who had no recently reported acute infections or vaccinations. Every donor was a Caucasian adult residing in Nashville, Tennessee, USA. CD4+ T cells were enriched by magnetic negative selection; naive cells were then positively selected on CD45RA, and the negative fraction formed the memory subset. Blood was obtained by leukapheresis, after which PBMCs were separated by Ficoll-Histopaque density gradient centrifugation and cryopreserved in liquid nitrogen vapor phase. Analytical flow cytometry was used to check the purity and quantity of each magnetically sorted T cell population. From each sorted fraction, genomic DNA was isolated and quantified by UV absorbance on a Nanodrop 2000c. V loses 6 bases of germline sequence and J loses 1 base, and the interval between the two ends is 9 bases. Inclusive of the bounding cysteine and phenylalanine, the CDR3 is 13 residues long. This entry keeps only the CDR3 DNA: 39 bases, framed from base 1. In the germline V gene, CDR1 corresponds to LGHNT and CDR2 to FRNRAP.

Comment on this clone: What antigen it recognizes has not been identified. No qualities accompany the bases; no much larger clone lies one base away.

The chain is encoded by TRBV12-5 joined to TRBJ1-1; no confident D gene assignment can be made. Sequenced sample: naive CD4+ T cells from PBMCs. Per the publication, the cell subset or site label means: CD45RA+ positively selected. This TCR derives from a man aged 18 to 30 in good health. Some clones in this sample may be carry-over from other donors' samples. The CDR3 reads CASGTQRNTEAFF. The nucleotide sequence is TGTGCTAGTGGCACCCAGAGGAACACTGAAGCTTTCTTT.